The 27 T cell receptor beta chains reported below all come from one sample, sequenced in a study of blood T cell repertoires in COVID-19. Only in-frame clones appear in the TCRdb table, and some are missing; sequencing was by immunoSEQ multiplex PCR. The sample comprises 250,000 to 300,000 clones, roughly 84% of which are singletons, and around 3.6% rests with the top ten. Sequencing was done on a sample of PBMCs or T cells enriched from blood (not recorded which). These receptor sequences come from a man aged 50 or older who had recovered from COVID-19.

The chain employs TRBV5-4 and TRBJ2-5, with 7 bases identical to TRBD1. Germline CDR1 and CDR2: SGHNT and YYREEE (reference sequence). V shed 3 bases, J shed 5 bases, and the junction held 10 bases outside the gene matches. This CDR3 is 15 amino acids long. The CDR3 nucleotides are TGTGCCAGCAGCTCCCGACAGGGAGTGGGGGAGACCCAGTACTTC. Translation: CASSSRQGVGETQYF.

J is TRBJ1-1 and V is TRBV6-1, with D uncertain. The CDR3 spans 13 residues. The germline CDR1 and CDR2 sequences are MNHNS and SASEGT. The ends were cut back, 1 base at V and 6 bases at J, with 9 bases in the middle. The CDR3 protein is CASSEEPWSEAFF. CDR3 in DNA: TGTGCCAGCAGTGAAGAGCCTTGGTCTGAAGCTTTCTTT.

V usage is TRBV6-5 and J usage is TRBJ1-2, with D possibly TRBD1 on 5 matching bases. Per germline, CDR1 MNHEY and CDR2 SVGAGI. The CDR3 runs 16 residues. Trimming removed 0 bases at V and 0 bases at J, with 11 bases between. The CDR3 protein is CASSYSVGLANYGYTF. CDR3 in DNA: TGTGCCAGCAGTTACTCGGTGGGACTAGCTAACTATGGCTACACCTTC.

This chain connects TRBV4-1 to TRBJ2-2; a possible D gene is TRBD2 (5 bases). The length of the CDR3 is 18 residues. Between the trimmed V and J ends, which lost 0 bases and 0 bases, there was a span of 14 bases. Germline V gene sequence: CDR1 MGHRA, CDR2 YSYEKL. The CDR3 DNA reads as TGCGCCAGCAGCCAAGATACGTTCCGGGGAACGAACACCGGGGAGCTGTTTTTT. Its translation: CASSQDTFRGTNTGELFF.

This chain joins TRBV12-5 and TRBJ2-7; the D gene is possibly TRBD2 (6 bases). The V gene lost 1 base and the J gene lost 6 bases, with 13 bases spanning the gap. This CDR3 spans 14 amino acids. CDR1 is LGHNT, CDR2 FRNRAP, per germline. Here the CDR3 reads CASGLAAGTSEQYF. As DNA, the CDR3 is TGTGCTAGTGGTTTGGCCGCGGGGACGAGCGAGCAGTACTTC.

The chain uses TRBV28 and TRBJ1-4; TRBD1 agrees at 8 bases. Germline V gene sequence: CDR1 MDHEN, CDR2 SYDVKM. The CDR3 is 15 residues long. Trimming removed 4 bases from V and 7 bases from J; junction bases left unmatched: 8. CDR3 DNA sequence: TGTGCCAGCAGTTCGCGGACAGGGCGCGTTGAAAAACTGTTTTTT. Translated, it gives CASSSRTGRVEKLFF.

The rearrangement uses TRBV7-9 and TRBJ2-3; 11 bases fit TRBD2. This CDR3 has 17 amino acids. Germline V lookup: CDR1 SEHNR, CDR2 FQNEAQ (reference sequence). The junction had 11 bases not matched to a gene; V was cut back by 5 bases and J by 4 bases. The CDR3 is CASSPARSGRAADTQYF. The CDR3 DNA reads TGTGCCAGCAGCCCCGCTCGTAGCGGGAGGGCGGCAGATACGCAGTATTTT.

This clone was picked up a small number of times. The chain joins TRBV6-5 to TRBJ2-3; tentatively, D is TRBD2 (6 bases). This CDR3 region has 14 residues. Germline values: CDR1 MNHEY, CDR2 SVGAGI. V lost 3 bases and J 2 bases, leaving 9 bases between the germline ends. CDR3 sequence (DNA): TGTGCCAGCAGTTATGGGGGGACCACAGATACGCAGTATTTT. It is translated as CASSYGGTTDTQYF.

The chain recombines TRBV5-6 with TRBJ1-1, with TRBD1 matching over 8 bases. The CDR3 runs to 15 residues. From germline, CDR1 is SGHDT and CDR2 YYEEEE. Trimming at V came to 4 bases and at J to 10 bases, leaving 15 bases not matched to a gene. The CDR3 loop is CASSTPGGVRARAFF. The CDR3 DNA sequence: TGTGCCAGCAGCACTCCAGGGGGCGTGAGGGCTCGAGCTTTCTTT.

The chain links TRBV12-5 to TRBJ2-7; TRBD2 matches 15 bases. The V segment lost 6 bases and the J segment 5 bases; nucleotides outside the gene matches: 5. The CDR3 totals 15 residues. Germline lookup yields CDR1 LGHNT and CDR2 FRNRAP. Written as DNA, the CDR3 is TGTGCTAGTGGGGGGACTAGCGGGAGGCCCCACGAGCAGTACTTC. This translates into CASGGTSGRPHEQYF. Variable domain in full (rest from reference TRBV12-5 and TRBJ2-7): DARVTQTPRHKVTEMGQEVTMRCQPILGHNTVFWYRQTMMQGLELLAYFRNRAPLDDSGMPKDRFSAEMPDATLATLKIQPSEPRDSAVYFCASGGTSGRPHEQYFGPGTRLTVT.

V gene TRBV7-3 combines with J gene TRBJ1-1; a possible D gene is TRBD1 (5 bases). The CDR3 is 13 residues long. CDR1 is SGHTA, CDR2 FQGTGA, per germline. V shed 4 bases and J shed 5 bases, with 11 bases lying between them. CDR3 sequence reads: CASSWTPKTEAFF. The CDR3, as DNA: TGTGCCAGCAGCTGGACACCGAAAACTGAAGCTTTCTTT.

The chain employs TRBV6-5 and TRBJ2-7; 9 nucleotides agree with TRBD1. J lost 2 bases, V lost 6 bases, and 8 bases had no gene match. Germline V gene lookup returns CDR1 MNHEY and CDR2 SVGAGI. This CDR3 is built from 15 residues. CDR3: CASRRAGTGTYEQYF. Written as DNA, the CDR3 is TGTGCCAGCAGGAGAGCCGGGACAGGGACCTACGAGCAGTACTTC.

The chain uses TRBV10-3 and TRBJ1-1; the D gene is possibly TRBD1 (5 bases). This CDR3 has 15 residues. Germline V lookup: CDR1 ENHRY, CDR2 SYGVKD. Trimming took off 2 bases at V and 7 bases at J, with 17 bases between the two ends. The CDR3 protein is CAISEPRGGESEAFF. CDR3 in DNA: TGTGCCATCAGTGAGCCGAGGGGAGGGGAGAGTGAAGCTTTCTTT.

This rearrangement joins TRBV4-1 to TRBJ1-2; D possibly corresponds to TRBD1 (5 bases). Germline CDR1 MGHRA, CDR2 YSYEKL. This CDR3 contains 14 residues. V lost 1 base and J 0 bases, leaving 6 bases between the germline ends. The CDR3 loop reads CASSQGTSNYGYTF. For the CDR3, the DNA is TGCGCCAGCAGCCAAGGGACATCTAACTATGGCTACACCTTC.

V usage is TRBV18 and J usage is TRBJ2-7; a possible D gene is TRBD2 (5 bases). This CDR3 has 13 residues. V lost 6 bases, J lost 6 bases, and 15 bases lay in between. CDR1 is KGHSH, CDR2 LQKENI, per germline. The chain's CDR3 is CASSQTVEGEQYF. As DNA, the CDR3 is TGTGCCAGCTCGCAAACCGTCGAGGGCGAGCAGTACTTC.

The CDR3: CASSPGGQNQPQHF. In DNA form, the CDR3 reads TGTGCCAGCTCACCCGGTGGACAGAATCAGCCCCAGCATTTT. The gene calls are TRBV18 and TRBJ1-5; the D gene is possibly TRBD1 (6 bases). Trimming removed 3 bases from V and 4 bases from J, with 10 bases in between. Germline CDR1 and CDR2: KGHSH and LQKENI. The CDR3 is made up of 14 amino acids. Based on the CDR3 plus reference TRBV18 and TRBJ1-5, the full variable domain is NAGVMQNPRHLVRRRGQEARLRCSPMKGHSHVYWYRQLPEEGLKFMVYLQKENIIDESGMPKERFSAEFPKEGPSILRIQQVVRGDSAAYFCASSPGGQNQPQHFGDGTRLSIL.

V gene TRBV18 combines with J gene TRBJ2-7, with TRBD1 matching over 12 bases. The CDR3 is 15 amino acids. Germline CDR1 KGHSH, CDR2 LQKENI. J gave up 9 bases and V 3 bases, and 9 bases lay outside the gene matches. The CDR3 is CASSPPGTGGIGQYF. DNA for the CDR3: TGTGCCAGCTCACCTCCCGGGACAGGGGGCATCGGGCAGTACTTC.

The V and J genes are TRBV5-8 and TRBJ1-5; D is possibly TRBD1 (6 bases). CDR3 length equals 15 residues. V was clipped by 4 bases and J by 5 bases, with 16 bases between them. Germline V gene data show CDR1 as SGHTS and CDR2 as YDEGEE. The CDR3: CASSPRGGWDQPQHF. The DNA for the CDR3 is TGTGCCAGCAGCCCAAGGGGGGGTTGGGATCAGCCCCAGCATTTT.

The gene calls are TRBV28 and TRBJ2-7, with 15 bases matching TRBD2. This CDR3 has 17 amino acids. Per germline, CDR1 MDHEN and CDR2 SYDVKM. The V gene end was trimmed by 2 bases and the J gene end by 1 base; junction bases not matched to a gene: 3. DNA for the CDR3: TGTGCCAGCAGTTTACCCGGACTAGCGGGAGGGTCCTACGAGCAGTACTTC. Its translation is CASSLPGLAGGSYEQYF.

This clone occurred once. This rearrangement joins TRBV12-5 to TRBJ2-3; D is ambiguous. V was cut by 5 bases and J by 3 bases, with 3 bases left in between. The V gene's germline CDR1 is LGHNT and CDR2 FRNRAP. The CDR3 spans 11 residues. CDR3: CASGTTDTQYF. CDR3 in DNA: TGTGCTAGTGGTACAACAGATACGCAGTATTTT.

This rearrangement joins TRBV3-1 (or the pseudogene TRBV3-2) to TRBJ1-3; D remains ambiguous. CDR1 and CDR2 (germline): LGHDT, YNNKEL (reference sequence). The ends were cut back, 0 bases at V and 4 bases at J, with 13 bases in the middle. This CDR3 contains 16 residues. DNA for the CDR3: TGTGCCAGCAGCCAAGATCGGCGGGCCGCAGGAAACACCATATATTTT. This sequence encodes CASSQDRRAAGNTIYF.

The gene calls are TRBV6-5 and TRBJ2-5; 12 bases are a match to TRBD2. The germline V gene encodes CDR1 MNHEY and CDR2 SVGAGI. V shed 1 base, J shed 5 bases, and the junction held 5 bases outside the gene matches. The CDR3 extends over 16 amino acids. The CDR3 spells CASSYFLAGGQETQYF. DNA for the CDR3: TGTGCCAGCAGTTACTTTCTAGCGGGGGGGCAGGAGACCCAGTACTTC.

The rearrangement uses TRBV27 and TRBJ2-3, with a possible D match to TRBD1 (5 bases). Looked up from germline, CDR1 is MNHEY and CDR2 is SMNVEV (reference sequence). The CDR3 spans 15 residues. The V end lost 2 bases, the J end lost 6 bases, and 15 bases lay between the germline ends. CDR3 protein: CASSLGQGLSDTQYF. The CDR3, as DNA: TGTGCCAGCAGTTTAGGGCAGGGCCTAAGTGATACGCAGTATTTT.

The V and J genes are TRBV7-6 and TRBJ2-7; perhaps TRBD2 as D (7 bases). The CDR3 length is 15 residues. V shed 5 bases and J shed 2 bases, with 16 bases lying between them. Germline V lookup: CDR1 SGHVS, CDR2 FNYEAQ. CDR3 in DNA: TGTGCCAGCAGCCCAAGGGTAGGGGGGGCCTACGAGCAGTACTTC. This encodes CASSPRVGGAYEQYF.

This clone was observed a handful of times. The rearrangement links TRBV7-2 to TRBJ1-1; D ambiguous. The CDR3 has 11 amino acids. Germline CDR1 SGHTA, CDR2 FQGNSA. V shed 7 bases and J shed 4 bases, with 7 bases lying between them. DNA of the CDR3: TGTGCCAGCACCCCGGGCACTGAAGCTTTCTTT. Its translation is CASTPGTEAFF.

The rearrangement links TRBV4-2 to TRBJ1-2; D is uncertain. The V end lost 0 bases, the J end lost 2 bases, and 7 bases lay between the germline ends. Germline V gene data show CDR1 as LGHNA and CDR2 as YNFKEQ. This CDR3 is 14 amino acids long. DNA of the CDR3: TGTGCCAGCAGCCAAGATACGGTGAACTATGGCTACACCTTC. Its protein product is CASSQDTVNYGYTF.

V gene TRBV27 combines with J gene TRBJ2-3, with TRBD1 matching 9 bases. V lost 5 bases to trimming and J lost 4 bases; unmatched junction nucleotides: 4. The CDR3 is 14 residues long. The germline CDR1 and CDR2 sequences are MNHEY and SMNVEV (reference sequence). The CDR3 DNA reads TGTGCCAGCAGTCACAGGGGGCAGTCAGATACGCAGTATTTT. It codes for CASSHRGQSDTQYF.